The sequence of this T cell receptor beta chain was determined in a study of cytomegalovirus exposure and HLA in healthy donors. This CDR3 has 16 residues. Trimming pared 2 bases from V and 8 bases from J, leaving 18 bases between. The germline V gene has CDR1 MNHEY and CDR2 SMNVEV (reference sequence). Concerning this clone: Its matching antigen is unknown.

Primers for the PCR totalled 60 Vbeta and 13 Jbeta. TCRdb's table, derived via immunoSEQ multiplex PCR, lists solely in-frame clones and lacks some. Of around 100,000 clones listed, approximately 71% were seen once; the top ten hold around 15%. Study-wide points: Being indistinguishable, some V segments were excluded, TRBV6-2 and TRBV6-3 among them.

The chain carries TRBV27 and TRBJ1-4; maybe TRBD1 (5 bases). The TCR was taken from a woman aged 18-29 years in good health and CMV-seropositive. Sequenced: PBMCs. The CDR3 DNA reads as TGTGCCAGCAGTTTAGGCCCCCAGGGAATGGGCGAAAAACTGTTTTTT. Its protein is CASSLGPQGMGEKLFF.